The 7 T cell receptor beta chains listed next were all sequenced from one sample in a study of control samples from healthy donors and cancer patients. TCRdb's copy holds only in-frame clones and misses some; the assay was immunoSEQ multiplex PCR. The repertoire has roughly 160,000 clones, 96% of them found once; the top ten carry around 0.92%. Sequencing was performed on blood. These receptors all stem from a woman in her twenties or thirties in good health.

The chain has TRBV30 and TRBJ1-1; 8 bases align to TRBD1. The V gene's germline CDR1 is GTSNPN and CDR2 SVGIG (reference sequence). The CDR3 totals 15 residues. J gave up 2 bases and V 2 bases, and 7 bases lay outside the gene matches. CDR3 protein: CAWSPGTGSNTEAFF. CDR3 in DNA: TGTGCCTGGAGTCCCGGGACAGGTTCAAACACTGAAGCTTTCTTT.

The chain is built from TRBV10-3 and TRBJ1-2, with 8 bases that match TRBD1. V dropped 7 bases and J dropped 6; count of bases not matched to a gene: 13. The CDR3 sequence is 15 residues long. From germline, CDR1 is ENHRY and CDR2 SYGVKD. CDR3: CAINQYGQGGHGYTF. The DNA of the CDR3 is TGTGCCATCAATCAATACGGACAGGGTGGACATGGCTACACCTTC.

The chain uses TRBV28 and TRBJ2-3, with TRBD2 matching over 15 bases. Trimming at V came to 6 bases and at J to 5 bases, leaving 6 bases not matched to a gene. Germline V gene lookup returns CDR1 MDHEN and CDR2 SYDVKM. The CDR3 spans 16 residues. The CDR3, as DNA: TGTGCCAGCAGCCCGGGGGGACTAGCGGGAGGAGATACGCAGTATTTT. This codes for CASSPGGLAGGDTQYF.

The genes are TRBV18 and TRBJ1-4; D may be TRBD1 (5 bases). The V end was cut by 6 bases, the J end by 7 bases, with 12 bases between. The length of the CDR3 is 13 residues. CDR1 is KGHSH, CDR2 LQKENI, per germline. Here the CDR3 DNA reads TGTGCCAGCTCTGAGGGGCTCGGTGAAAAACTGTTTTTT. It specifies CASSEGLGEKLFF.

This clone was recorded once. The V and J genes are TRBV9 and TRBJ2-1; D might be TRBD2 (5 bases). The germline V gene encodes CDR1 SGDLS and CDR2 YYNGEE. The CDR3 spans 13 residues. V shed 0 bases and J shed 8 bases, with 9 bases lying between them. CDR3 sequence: CASSVDMGDEQFF. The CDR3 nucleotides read TGTGCCAGCAGCGTAGATATGGGAGATGAGCAGTTCTTC.

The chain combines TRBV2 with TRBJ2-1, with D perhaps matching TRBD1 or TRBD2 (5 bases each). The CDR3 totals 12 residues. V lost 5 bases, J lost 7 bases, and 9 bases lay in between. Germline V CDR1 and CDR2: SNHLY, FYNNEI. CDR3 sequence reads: CASSHEGNEQFF. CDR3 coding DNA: TGTGCCAGCAGTCACGAGGGGAATGAGCAGTTCTTC.

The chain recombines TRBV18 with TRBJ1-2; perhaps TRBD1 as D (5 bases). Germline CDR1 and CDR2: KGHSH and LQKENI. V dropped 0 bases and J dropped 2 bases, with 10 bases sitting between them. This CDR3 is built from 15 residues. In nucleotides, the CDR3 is TGTGCCAGCTCACCACCGGTCAGGGCGAACTATGGCTACACCTTC. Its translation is CASSPPVRANYGYTF.